This T cell receptor beta chain was documented in a study of shared clonotypes between healthy human individuals. Naive CD8 populations comprised CD45RO-negative cells positively selected for CCR7, excluding terminally differentiated effector memory CD45RA+ cells. Produced via immunoSEQ multiplex PCR; TCRdb's table is partial and in-frame only. Of about 2,200,000 clones listed, around 93% are singletons. V gave up 2 bases and J gave up 8 bases, with 18 bases separating them. Germline CDR1 and CDR2: MDHEN and SYDVKM. The CDR3 runs 15 residues. The clonotype originates from a young man in good health. Some clones in this sample may be carry-over from other donors' samples. The sequenced material came from naive CD8+ T cells from PBMCs. The chain couples TRBV28 to TRBJ1-2; D call uncertain. The CDR3 here is CASSLRGSVAWGYTF. CDR3 DNA: TGTGCCAGCAGTTTAAGAGGGTCCGTCGCGTGGGGCTACACCTTC.